This T cell receptor (beta chain) is drawn from a study of T cells in Graves' hyperthyroidism and ophthalmopathy. Graves' hyperthyroidism was deemed stable given no ophthalmopathy progression within 18 months. Diagnosis relied on clinical symptoms, serum thyroxine and TRAb, thyroid ultrasound and orbital computed tomography. Template material for amplifying TCR beta CDR3 regions consisted of RNA transcripts. HTBI primers drove first-round RT-PCR of the TCR CDR3. Using its own MiXCR run on the multiplex PCR reads, TCRdb lists one record per CDR3 protein. This table has approximately 400,000 distinct CDR3 sequences, roughly 14% appearing once. As regards this clonotype: Antigen: not known.

Germline-derived CDR1 and CDR2 are LGHDT and YNNKEL (reference sequence). V was cut by 1 base and J by 8 bases, with 14 bases left in between. The CDR3 spans 14 residues. Study findings and constraints: Ophthalmopathy was told apart from stable hyperthyroidism by a 13 V-J model.

The chain recombines TRBV3-1 with TRBJ1-2; D gene uncertain. The sample comprised blood. This TCR was recovered from a woman aged 18-35 years with Graves' hyperthyroidism. CDR3 in amino acids: CASSQGAGARGYTF. The CDR3 nucleotides read TGTGCCAGCAGCCAAGGAGCGGGAGCGCGAGGCTACACCTTC.